Reported below is one T cell receptor beta chain. Original handling: Estimation of nucleated cell counts was performed using reference gene primer amplification. Method: immunoSEQ multiplex PCR; TCRdb's copy keeps in-frame clones and lacks some. That table supplies the V and J calls and clone size; D and trimming were determined from the DNA. The table records around 370,000 clones, roughly 91% of them present only once. This record comes from a study of blood T cell repertoires in COVID-19. Study at large: Samples taken during acute and convalescent COVID-19 were collected in the United States, Italy and Spain.

The study counted Cohort 3 donors as recovered given two negative PCRs, clearance, or symptom resolution. Sequencing was done on a sample of PBMCs or T cells enriched from blood (not recorded which). This receptor was identified in a woman under 30 who had recovered from COVID-19.

CDR3 in amino acids: CASSIAGYPFGYTF. The CDR3 nucleotides read TGTGCCAGTAGTATAGCAGGGTACCCTTTCGGCTACACCTTC. The chain uses TRBV19 and TRBJ1-2, with D perhaps TRBD1 (5 bases). Per germline, CDR1 LNHDA and CDR2 SQIVND (reference sequence). The CDR3 runs 14 residues. V gave up 1 base and J gave up 8 bases, with 14 bases separating them.